Listed below are T cell receptor beta chains from one sample, sequenced in a study of cytomegalovirus exposure and HLA in healthy donors. Only in-frame clones appear in the TCRdb table, and some are missing; sequencing was by immunoSEQ multiplex PCR. Here the sample spans over 90,000 clones, over 65% being singletons. The sample consisted of PBMCs. These receptors all come from a man aged 40-50 years in good health and CMV-seronegative. CDR3s include the opening cysteine and the closing phenylalanine or tryptophan. A D gene is named only where the DNA matches it firmly. Rows may omit the clone size; those that give it use once, few, many or a size class.

j_call d_call clone_size v_call cdr3_length cdr3_aa cdr3_nt
TRBJ2-3 . . TRBV5-6 15 CASSLTGSRTDTQYF TGTGCCAGCAGCCTGACAGGCTCTCGCACAGATACGCAGTATTTT
TRBJ1-2 . . TRBV5-8 18 CASSLVIPSRTPGGGYTF TGTGCCAGCAGCTTGGTTATTCCATCCAGGACACCTGGTGGTGGCTACACCTTC
TRBJ2-3 TRBD2 . TRBV7-2 15 CASSLGLAGASGGGF TGTGCCAGCAGCTTAGGACTAGCGGGGGCATCTGGAGGGGGATTT
TRBJ1-3 TRBD1 . TRBV2 17 CASSDYIRDRAGNTIYF TGTGCCAGCAGTGACTACATCCGGGACAGGGCGGGAAACACCATATATTTT
TRBJ1-3 . . TRBV9 14 CASSVDRAGNTIYF TGTGCCAGCAGCGTAGACAGGGCTGGAAACACCATATATTTT
TRBJ2-3 TRBD1 . TRBV2 15 CASSEQGQGADTQYF TGTGCCAGCAGTGAACAGGGCCAGGGGGCAGATACGCAGTATTTT
TRBJ2-2 TRBD1 . TRBV5-1 16 CASTRQGRLDTGELFF TGCGCCAGCACCCGACAGGGGAGGTTGGACACCGGGGAGCTGTTTTTT
TRBJ2-5 TRBD2 . TRBV30 12 CAWSVLAGTQYF TGTGCCTGGAGTGTCCTAGCGGGGACCCAGTACTTC
TRBJ2-3 . once TRBV6-1 12 CASSDSTDTQYF TGTGCCAGCAGTGATAGTACAGATACGCAGTATTTT
TRBJ1-1 . . TRBV2 16 CASISGVETLNTEAFF TGTGCCAGCATTTCCGGAGTGGAAACACTGAACACTGAAGCTTTCTTT
TRBJ1-2 TRBD1 . TRBV2 11 CASSRPDRGLF TGTGCCAGCAGTAGGCCGGACAGGGGGCTCTTC
TRBJ2-3 . . TRBV5-1 15 CASSPTPESTDTQYF TGCGCCAGCAGCCCCACTCCCGAGAGCACAGATACGCAGTATTTT
TRBJ2-1 . once TRBV6-5 15 CASSYSGGSYNEQFF TGTGCCAGCAGTTACTCGGGGGGATCCTACAATGAGCAGTTCTTC
TRBJ1-2 . . TRBV14 14 CASSPTFGGSGYTF TGTGCCAGCAGCCCGACCTTTGGAGGGAGCGGCTACACCTTC
TRBJ2-1 TRBD1 . TRBV9 16 CASSSRQGQSYNEQFF TGTGCCAGCAGCTCCCGACAGGGTCAAAGTTACAATGAGCAGTTCTTC
TRBJ2-7 . . TRBV6-6 13 CASRWTKTYEQYF TGTGCCAGCAGGTGGACAAAAACCTACGAGCAGTACTTC
TRBJ1-1 . . TRBV29-1 12 CSVGRMQGEAFF TGCAGCGTGGGAAGGATGCAGGGGGAAGCTTTCTTT
TRBJ1-2 . . TRBV6-5 15 CASSPRGDPLVGYTF TGTGCCAGCAGTCCCCGGGGAGACCCGCTAGTCGGCTACACCTTC
TRBJ1-5 TRBD1 . TRBV6-4 17 CASSDKLGTADNRPQHF TGTGCCAGCAGTGATAAGCTCGGGACAGCGGACAATCGGCCCCAGCATTTT
TRBJ2-5 . . TRBV25-1 14 CASSARNTGETQYF TGTGCCAGCAGTGCCAGGAACACGGGGGAGACCCAGTACTTC